This TCR beta chain was sequenced during a study of blood T cell repertoires in COVID-19. Study-wide background: Sites across the United States, Italy and Spain contributed samples from acute and convalescent COVID-19. Nucleic acid was either cDNA or gDNA, and it came from T cells, B-cell-depleted T cells, or PBMCs.

Under the authors' procedure: Estimation of nucleated cell counts relied on the amplification of reference gene primers. Using immunoSEQ multiplex PCR, the repertoire was profiled, and TCRdb retains in-frame clones only, with some absent. V and J calls and clone size are copied from that table; D and trimming were computed from the DNA. The sample contains about 14,000 clones, around 90% of which appear only once. V dropped 4 bases and J dropped 6; count of bases not matched to a gene: 12. This CDR3 has 16 residues. Per the germline V gene, CDR1 is LGHDT and CDR2 is YNNKEL (reference sequence). Input material: peripheral blood. The clonotype comes from a human donor with active COVID-19. The donor label of this sample is uncertain. This rearrangement joins TRBV3-1 (or the pseudogene TRBV3-2) to TRBJ1-5; 7 bases align to TRBD1. CDR3 nucleotides: TGTGCCAGCAGCCCTAACAGGGGCGCGGGCGTTCAGCCCCAGCATTTT. As protein: CASSPNRGAGVQPQHF.